Here is one T cell receptor (beta chain) with its context. Assay: immunoSEQ multiplex PCR; the TCRdb copy retains only in-frame clones and omits some. The data hold about 36,000 clones, with about 88% observed a single time. CDR1 is SGHTA and CDR2 is FQGNSA in the germline V gene. The CDR3 runs 13 residues. V shed 1 base and J shed 10 bases, with 13 bases lying between them. The data belong to a study of T cell changes during pregnancy in multiple sclerosis. The sequencing here drew on CD8+ T cells from peripheral blood mononuclear cells, taken in the third trimester of pregnancy. The clonotype comes from a female donor with multiple sclerosis, enrolled in a pregnancy study. V and J are TRBV7-2 and TRBJ1-1; D is possibly TRBD1 (6 bases). This CDR3 is CASSLEGVGTAFF. The CDR3 bases are TGTGCCAGCAGCTTAGAGGGGGTCGGTACAGCTTTCTTT.